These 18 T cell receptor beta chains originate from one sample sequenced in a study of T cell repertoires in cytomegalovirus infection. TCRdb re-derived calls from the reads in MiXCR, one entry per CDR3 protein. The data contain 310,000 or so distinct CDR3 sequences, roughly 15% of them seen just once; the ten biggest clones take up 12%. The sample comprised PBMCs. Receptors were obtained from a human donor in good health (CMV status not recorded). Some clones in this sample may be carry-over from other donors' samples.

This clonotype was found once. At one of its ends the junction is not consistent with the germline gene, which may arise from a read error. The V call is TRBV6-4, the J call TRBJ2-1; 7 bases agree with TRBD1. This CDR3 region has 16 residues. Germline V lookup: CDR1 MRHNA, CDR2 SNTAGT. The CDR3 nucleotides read TGTGCCAGCAGTGACTCGCGCGACAGGGTAATGAATGAGCAGCTCTTC. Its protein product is CASSDSRDRVMNEQLF.

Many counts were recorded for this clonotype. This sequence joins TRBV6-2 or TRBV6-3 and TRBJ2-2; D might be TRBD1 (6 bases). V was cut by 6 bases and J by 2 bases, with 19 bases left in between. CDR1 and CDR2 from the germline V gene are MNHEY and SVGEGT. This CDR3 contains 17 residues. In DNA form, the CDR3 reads TGTGCCAGCAGCCGAGAATTCGACAGGATCAACACCGGGGAGCTGTTTTTT. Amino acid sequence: CASSREFDRINTGELFF.

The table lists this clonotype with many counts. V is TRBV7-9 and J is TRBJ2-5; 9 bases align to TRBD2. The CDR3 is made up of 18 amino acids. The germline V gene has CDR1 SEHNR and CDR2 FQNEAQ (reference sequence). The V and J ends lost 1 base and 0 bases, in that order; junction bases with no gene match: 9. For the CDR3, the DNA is TGTGCCAGCAGCTTAGATCGTTTCCCTAGCGGGGACCAAGAGACCCAGTACTTC. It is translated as CASSLDRFPSGDQETQYF.

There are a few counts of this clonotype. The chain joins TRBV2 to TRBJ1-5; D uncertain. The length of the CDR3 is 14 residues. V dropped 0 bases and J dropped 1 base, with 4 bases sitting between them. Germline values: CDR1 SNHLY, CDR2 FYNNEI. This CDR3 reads CASSEAQSNQPQHF. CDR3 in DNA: TGTGCCAGCAGTGAAGCACAAAGCAATCAGCCCCAGCATTTT.

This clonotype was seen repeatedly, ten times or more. The CDR3 loop is CASSLASSGGAVQETQYF. The CDR3, as DNA: TGTGCCAGCAGCTTAGCGTCTAGCGGGGGGGCGGTCCAAGAGACCCAGTACTTC. The chain combines TRBV7-2 with TRBJ2-5; 12 nucleotides align to TRBD2. The germline gives CDR1 SGHTA, CDR2 FQGNSA. V lost 0 bases to trimming and J lost 1 base; unmatched junction nucleotides: 6. This CDR3 contains 18 residues. Based on the CDR3 plus reference TRBV7-2 and TRBJ2-5, the full variable domain is GAGVSQSPSNKVTEKGKDVELRCDPISGHTALYWYRQSLGQGLEFLIYFQGNSAPDKSGLPSDRFSAERTGGSVSTLTIQRTQQEDSAVYLCASSLASSGGAVQETQYFGPGTRLLVL.

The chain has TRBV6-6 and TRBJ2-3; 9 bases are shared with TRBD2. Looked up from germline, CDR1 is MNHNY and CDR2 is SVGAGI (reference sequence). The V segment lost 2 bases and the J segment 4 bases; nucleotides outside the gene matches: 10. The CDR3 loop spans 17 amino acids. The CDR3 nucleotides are TGTGCCAGCAGTTACACCCCTGGCGGGGGGGCCGCAGATACGCAGTATTTT. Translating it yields CASSYTPGGGAADTQYF.

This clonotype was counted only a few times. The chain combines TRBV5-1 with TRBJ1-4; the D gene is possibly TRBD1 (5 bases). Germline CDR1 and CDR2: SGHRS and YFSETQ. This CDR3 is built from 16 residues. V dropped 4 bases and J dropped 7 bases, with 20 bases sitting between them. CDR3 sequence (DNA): TGCGCCAGCAGCCCCGGGGTAGAGGGGCTAGGTGAAAAACTGTTTTTT. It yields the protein CASSPGVEGLGEKLFF.

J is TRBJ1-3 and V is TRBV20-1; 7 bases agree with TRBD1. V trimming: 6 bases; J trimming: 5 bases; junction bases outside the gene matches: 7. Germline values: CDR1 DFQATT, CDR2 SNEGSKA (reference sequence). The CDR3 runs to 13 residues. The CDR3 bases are TGCAGTGCGGTGACAGGGTCGAGAAACACCATATATTTT. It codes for CSAVTGSRNTIYF.

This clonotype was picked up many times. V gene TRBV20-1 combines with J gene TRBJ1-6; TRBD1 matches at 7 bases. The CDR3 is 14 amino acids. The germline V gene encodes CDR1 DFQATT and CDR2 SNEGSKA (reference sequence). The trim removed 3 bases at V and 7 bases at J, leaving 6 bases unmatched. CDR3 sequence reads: CSASDRAFNSPLHF. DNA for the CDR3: TGCAGTGCTAGTGACAGGGCTTTCAATTCACCCCTCCACTTT.

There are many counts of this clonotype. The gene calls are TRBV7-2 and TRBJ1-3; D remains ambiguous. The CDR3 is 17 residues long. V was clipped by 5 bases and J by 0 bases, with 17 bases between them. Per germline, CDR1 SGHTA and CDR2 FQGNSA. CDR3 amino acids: CASSNPRGVLSGNTIYF. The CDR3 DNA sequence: TGTGCCAGCAGCAACCCCCGTGGAGTACTCTCTGGAAACACCATATATTTT.

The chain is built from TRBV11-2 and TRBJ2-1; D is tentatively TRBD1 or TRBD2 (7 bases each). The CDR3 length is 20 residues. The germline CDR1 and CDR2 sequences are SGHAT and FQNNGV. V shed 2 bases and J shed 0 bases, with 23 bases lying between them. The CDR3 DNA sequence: TGTGCCAGCAGCTTAAGGTGGGAGGGGGCCATCTCGAGCTCCTACAATGAGCAGTTCTTC. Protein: CASSLRWEGAISSSYNEQFF.

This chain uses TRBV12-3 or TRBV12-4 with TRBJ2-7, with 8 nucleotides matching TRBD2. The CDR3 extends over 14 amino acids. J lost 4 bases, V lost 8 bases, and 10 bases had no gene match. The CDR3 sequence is CASSLADESYEQYF. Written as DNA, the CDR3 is TGTGCCAGCTCACTAGCGGACGAAAGTTACGAGCAGTACTTC.

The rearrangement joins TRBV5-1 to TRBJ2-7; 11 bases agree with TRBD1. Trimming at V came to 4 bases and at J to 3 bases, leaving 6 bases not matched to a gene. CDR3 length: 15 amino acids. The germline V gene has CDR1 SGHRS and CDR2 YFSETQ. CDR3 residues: CASSEGQGGDYEQYF. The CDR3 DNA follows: TGCGCCAGCAGCGAGGGACAGGGGGGGGACTACGAGCAGTACTTC.

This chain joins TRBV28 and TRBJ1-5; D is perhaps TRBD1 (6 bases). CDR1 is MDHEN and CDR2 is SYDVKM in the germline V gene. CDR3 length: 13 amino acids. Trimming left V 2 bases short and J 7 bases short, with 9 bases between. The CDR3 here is CASSLGQRQPQHF. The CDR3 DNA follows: TGTGCCAGCAGTTTAGGACAGCGGCAGCCCCAGCATTTT.

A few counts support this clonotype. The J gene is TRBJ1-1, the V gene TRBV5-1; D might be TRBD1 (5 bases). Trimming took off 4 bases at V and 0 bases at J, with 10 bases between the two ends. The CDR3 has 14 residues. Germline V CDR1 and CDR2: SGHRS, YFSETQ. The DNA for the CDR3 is TGCGCCAGCAGCGGCGGACACCTGAACACTGAAGCTTTCTTT. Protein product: CASSGGHLNTEAFF.

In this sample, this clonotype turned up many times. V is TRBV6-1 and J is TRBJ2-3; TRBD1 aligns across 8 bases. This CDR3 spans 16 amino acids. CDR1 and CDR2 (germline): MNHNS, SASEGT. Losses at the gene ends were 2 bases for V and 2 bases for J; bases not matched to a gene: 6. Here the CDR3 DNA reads TGTGCCAGCAGTGAACGTCCGACAGGGGACACAGATACGCAGTATTTT. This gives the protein CASSERPTGDTDTQYF.

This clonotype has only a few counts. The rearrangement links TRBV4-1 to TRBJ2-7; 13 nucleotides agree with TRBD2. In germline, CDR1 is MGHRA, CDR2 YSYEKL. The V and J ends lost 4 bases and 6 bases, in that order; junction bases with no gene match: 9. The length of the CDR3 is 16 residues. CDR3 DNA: TGCGCCAGCAGCCCTACTAGCGGGGGGGCGATGTCCGAGCAGTACTTC. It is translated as CASSPTSGGAMSEQYF.

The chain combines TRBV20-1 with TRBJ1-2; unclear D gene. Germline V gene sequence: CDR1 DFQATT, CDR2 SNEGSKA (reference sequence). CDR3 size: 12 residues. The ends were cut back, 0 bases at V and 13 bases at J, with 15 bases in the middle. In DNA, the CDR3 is TGCAGTGCTAGAGATCGCCGGGATGGACTCACCTTC. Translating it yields CSARDRRDGLTF.